The 24 T cell receptor beta chains reported below all come from one sample, sequenced in a study of blood T cell repertoires in COVID-19. Profiled with immunoSEQ multiplex PCR; TCRdb holds only in-frame clones, not every one. Of some 200,000 clones detected, approximately 87% appear once; the ten largest clones hold 0.6% to 0.9%. What was sequenced was peripheral blood. Every receptor here comes from a woman aged 65 to 85 with acute or convalescent COVID-19.

J is TRBJ1-5 and V is TRBV2; D ambiguous. From germline, CDR1 is SNHLY and CDR2 FYNNEI. The CDR3 is 14 residues long. V lost 4 bases and J lost 8, with 15 bases in between. CDR3 amino acids: CASSANGVLEPQHF. The DNA for the CDR3 is TGTGCCAGCAGTGCCAACGGGGTGCTGGAGCCCCAGCATTTT.

The V gene is TRBV11-3, the J gene TRBJ2-3, with a tentative D call TRBD2 (5 bases). The CDR3 length is 12 residues. V lost 8 bases to trimming and J lost 0 bases, with 6 bases between them. Germline CDR1 and CDR2: SGHNT and YENEEA. CDR3 nucleotide sequence: TGTGCCAGCGAGGGAAGCACAGATACGCAGTATTTT. This encodes CASEGSTDTQYF.

The J gene is TRBJ1-3, the V gene TRBV6-5; D ambiguous. V was shortened by 10 bases and J by 4 bases, with 11 bases between the two germline ends. The CDR3 sequence is 12 residues long. CDR1 is MNHEY, CDR2 SVGAGI, per germline. CDR3 in DNA: TGTGCCACCACAGTTGGCGGAAACACCATATATTTT. This gives the protein CATTVGGNTIYF.

V gene TRBV6-5 combines with J gene TRBJ2-7, with TRBD2 identical over 9 bases. The CDR3 spans 14 residues. Germline V CDR1 and CDR2: MNHEY, SVGAGI. Germline trimming cut 6 bases from V and 3 bases from J; bases unmatched to any gene: 6. In nucleotides, the CDR3 is TGTGCCAGCAGGCGGGGGGGGAGAGGCTACGAGCAGTACTTC. It specifies CASRRGGRGYEQYF.

The V call is TRBV2, the J call TRBJ1-1, with 8 nucleotides matching TRBD1. The V gene end was trimmed by 7 bases and the J gene end by 4 bases; junction bases not matched to a gene: 11. The length of the CDR3 is 15 residues. Looked up from germline, CDR1 is SNHLY and CDR2 is FYNNEI. This CDR3 reads CASIPGRGRATEAFF. The CDR3 DNA is TGTGCCAGCATCCCAGGCAGGGGGCGGGCCACTGAAGCTTTCTTT. Looking up the rest from reference TRBV2 and TRBJ1-1 gives the full variable domain: EPEVTQTPSHQVTQMGQEVILRCVPISNHLYFYWYRQILGQKVEFLVSFYNNEISEKSEIFDDQFSVERPDGSNFTLKIRSTKLEDSAMYFCASIPGRGRATEAFFGQGTRLTVV.

The chain links TRBV19 to TRBJ2-4; 9 bases match TRBD1. The V segment lost 5 bases and the J segment 3 bases; nucleotides outside the gene matches: 5. Germline V gene data show CDR1 as LNHDA and CDR2 as SQIVND (reference sequence). The CDR3 is made up of 15 amino acids. The CDR3 region is CASSGPGQGKNIQYF. In DNA, the CDR3 is TGTGCCAGTAGTGGCCCGGGACAGGGCAAAAACATTCAGTACTTC.

The chain carries TRBV3-1 (or the pseudogene TRBV3-2) and TRBJ2-3; TRBD2 matches at 10 bases. There are 16 residues in the CDR3. With 5 bases clipped from V and 7 bases from J, the junction kept 12 bases outside the gene matches. Germline V gene lookup returns CDR1 LGHDT and CDR2 YNNKEL (reference sequence). CDR3 loop: CASSDPASGSRNTQYF. The CDR3 nucleotides read TGTGCCAGCAGCGATCCGGCTAGCGGGAGTCGGAATACGCAGTATTTT.

The rearrangement joins TRBV7-6 to TRBJ2-7, with D possibly matching TRBD2 (5 bases). The V gene lost 5 bases and the J gene lost 6 bases, with 11 bases spanning the gap. Germline CDR1 SGHVS, CDR2 FNYEAQ. The CDR3 loop spans 12 amino acids. DNA of the CDR3: TGTGCCAGCAGCGGGCGGGTTCCCGAGCAGTACTTC. Amino acid sequence: CASSGRVPEQYF.

This rearrangement joins TRBV7-2 to TRBJ1-1; D is perhaps TRBD1 (6 bases). Germline assignment: CDR1 SGHTA and CDR2 FQGNSA. The CDR3 is made up of 14 amino acids. The V end was cut by 4 bases, the J end by 3 bases, with 12 bases between. As DNA, the CDR3 is TGTGCCAGCAGCTCCCACACAGGGTACACTGAAGCTTTCTTT. This sequence encodes CASSSHTGYTEAFF.

J is TRBJ1-5 and V is TRBV2; 9 bases are shared with TRBD1. The CDR3 has 14 residues. The germline V gene has CDR1 SNHLY and CDR2 FYNNEI. The J segment lost 7 bases and the V segment lost 7 bases, leaving 8 bases of the junction unmatched. The CDR3 DNA reads TGTGCCAGCACTCAGGGACAGGGTCTCCAGCCCCAGCATTTT. This codes for CASTQGQGLQPQHF.

This chain joins TRBV11-1 and TRBJ2-3; no clear D. V lost 2 bases and J lost 0, with 9 bases in between. Germline V gene data show CDR1 as SGHAT and CDR2 as FQDESV (reference sequence). The CDR3 has 15 amino acids. The CDR3 here is CASSLQPTSTDTQYF. CDR3 coding DNA: TGTGCCAGCAGCTTACAGCCGACTAGCACAGATACGCAGTATTTT.

This clone showed up just a few times. This rearrangement joins TRBV6-5 to TRBJ1-5; TRBD1 agrees at 7 bases. The CDR3 has 11 amino acids. Germline lookup yields CDR1 MNHEY and CDR2 SVGAGI. The trim removed 6 bases at V and 10 bases at J, leaving 3 bases unmatched. The CDR3 region has the DNA TGTGCCAGCAGGACAGGGTACCCCCAGCATTTT. Encoded protein: CASRTGYPQHF.

The chain couples TRBV4-3 to TRBJ1-3; D remains unclear. From germline, CDR1 is LGHNA and CDR2 YSLEER. V was cut by 1 base and J by 2 bases, with 9 bases left in between. The CDR3 has 15 amino acids. The CDR3 DNA reads as TGCGCCAGCAGCCAAGGAGCGGCAGCTGGAAACACCATATATTTT. It is translated as CASSQGAAAGNTIYF.

The rearrangement uses TRBV7-9 and TRBJ2-4, with 7 bases that match TRBD1. The trim removed 5 bases at V and 5 bases at J, leaving 9 bases unmatched. CDR1 is SEHNR, CDR2 FQNEAQ, per germline (reference sequence). The CDR3 runs to 15 residues. The CDR3 loop reads CASSRPAGTENIQYF. The DNA of the CDR3 is TGTGCCAGCAGCCGGCCGGCCGGGACAGAAAACATTCAGTACTTC. Together with reference TRBV7-9 and TRBJ2-4, the CDR3 gives the full variable domain: DTGVSQNPRHKITKRGQNVTFRCDPISEHNRLYWYRQTLGQGPEFLTYFQNEAQLEKSRLLSDRFSAERPKGSFSTLEIQRTEQGDSAMYLCASSRPAGTENIQYFGAGTRLSVL.

This chain uses TRBV27 with TRBJ2-3, with 10 bases matching TRBD2. The CDR3 runs to 14 residues. V shed 5 bases and J 7 bases; nucleotides not matched to a gene: 6. Germline V CDR1 and CDR2: MNHEY, SMNVEV (reference sequence). Written as DNA, the CDR3 is TGTGCCAGCAGTACTAGCGGGGCTCCCAATACGCAGTATTTT. It encodes CASSTSGAPNTQYF.

The sample holds a few counts of this clone. The chain links TRBV14 to TRBJ1-1, with TRBD1 matching 9 bases. Unmatched junction bases numbered 15, after V lost 4 bases and J lost 6 bases. In germline, CDR1 is SGHDN, CDR2 FVKESK. CDR3 size: 17 residues. CDR3 DNA: TGTGCCAGCAGCCCCCTTGGGACAGGGAGGATCAACTCTGAAGCTTTCTTT. Protein sequence: CASSPLGTGRINSEAFF.

This chain connects TRBV6-5 to TRBJ2-7; perhaps TRBD1 as D (6 bases). The CDR3 is 14 amino acids. V shed 7 bases and J shed 2 bases, with 15 bases lying between them. The V gene's germline CDR1 is MNHEY and CDR2 SVGAGI. The CDR3 DNA is TGTGCCAGCACAAACTTGGGGGCGACCTACGAGCAGTACTTC. This sequence encodes CASTNLGATYEQYF.

The chain links TRBV24-1 to TRBJ1-4; possibly TRBD1 for D (6 bases). Per the germline V gene, CDR1 is KGHDR and CDR2 is SFDVKD. V gave up 9 bases and J gave up 8 bases, with 15 bases separating them. This CDR3 contains 13 residues. CDR3 in DNA: TGTGCCACCGGGGCGGGGGCACGAGAAAAACTGTTTTTT. Amino acids: CATGAGAREKLFF.

This chain joins TRBV4-3 and TRBJ1-4; tentative D call: TRBD1 (6 bases). The germline CDR1 and CDR2 sequences are LGHNA and YSLEER. This CDR3 has 15 amino acids. Trimming pared 0 bases from V and 8 bases from J, leaving 13 bases between. The CDR3 sequence: CASSQEGGRAEKLFF. The DNA of the CDR3 is TGCGCCAGCAGCCAAGAGGGGGGGCGTGCGGAAAAACTGTTTTTT.

The chain is built from TRBV7-2 and TRBJ1-6, with D unclear. Germline V gives CDR1 SGHTA, CDR2 FQGNSA. V was pared by 3 bases and J by 8 bases, with 8 bases between. The CDR3 length is 13 residues. The CDR3 bases are TGTGCCAGCAGCTTCAGAGCGGATTCACCCCTCCACTTT. It is translated as CASSFRADSPLHF. Variable domain in full (rest from reference TRBV7-2 and TRBJ1-6): GAGVSQSPSNKVTEKGKDVELRCDPISGHTALYWYRQSLGQGLEFLIYFQGNSAPDKSGLPSDRFSAERTGGSVSTLTIQRTQQEDSAVYLCASSFRADSPLHFGNGTRLTVT.

The CDR3, as DNA: TGTGCCACCAGCAGCGAAGCACCCAATACGCAGTATTTT. This gives the protein CATSSEAPNTQYF. V gene TRBV15 combines with J gene TRBJ2-3; D unresolved. The V end lost 3 bases, the J end lost 7 bases, and 11 bases lay between the germline ends. There are 13 residues in the CDR3. Germline V lookup: CDR1 LNHNV, CDR2 YYDKDF (reference sequence).

This chain connects TRBV18 to TRBJ1-4, with 8 bases matching TRBD1. The CDR3 contains 18 residues. Trimming removed 3 bases from V and 0 bases from J; junction bases left unmatched: 9. Germline assignment: CDR1 KGHSH and CDR2 LQKENI. The CDR3 reads CASSPGQGSFATNEKLFF. The DNA for the CDR3 is TGTGCCAGCTCACCTGGACAGGGAAGTTTTGCAACTAATGAAAAACTGTTTTTT. The variable domain in full, with the rest retrieved from reference TRBV18 and TRBJ1-4, is NAGVMQNPRHLVRRRGQEARLRCSPMKGHSHVYWYRQLPEEGLKFMVYLQKENIIDESGMPKERFSAEFPKEGPSILRIQQVVRGDSAAYFCASSPGQGSFATNEKLFFGSGTQLSVL.

The CDR3 reads CASNQGAVGDIQYF. CDR3 coding DNA: TGTGCCAGCAATCAGGGGGCAGTGGGGGACATTCAGTACTTC. The genes are TRBV28 and TRBJ2-4; the match to TRBD1 covers 8 bases. Germline CDR1 MDHEN, CDR2 SYDVKM. CDR3 length: 14 amino acids. With V trimmed by 7 bases and J by 8 bases, 10 bases remained unmatched.

This chain joins TRBV5-1 and TRBJ1-1; TRBD1 might be the D (5 bases). The CDR3 extends over 15 amino acids. The germline V and J ends were trimmed by 0 bases and 4 bases, with 13 bases remaining between them. In germline, CDR1 is SGHRS, CDR2 YFSETQ. CDR3 sequence: CASSLEMGGGTEAFF. The CDR3 DNA reads as TGCGCCAGCAGCTTGGAGATGGGGGGAGGCACTGAAGCTTTCTTT.